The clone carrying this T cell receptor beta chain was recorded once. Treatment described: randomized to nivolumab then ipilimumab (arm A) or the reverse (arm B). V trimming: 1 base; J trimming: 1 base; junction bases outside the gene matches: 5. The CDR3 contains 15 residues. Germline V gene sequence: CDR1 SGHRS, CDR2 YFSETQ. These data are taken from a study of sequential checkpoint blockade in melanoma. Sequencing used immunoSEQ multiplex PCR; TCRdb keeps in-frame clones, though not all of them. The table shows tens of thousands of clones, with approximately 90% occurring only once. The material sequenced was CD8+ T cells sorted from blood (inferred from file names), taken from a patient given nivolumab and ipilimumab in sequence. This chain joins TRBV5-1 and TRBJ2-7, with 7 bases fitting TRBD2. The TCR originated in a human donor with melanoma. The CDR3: CASSLRWGGSYEQYF. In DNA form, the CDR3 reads TGCGCCAGCAGCTTGAGGTGGGGAGGGTCCTACGAGCAGTACTTC.